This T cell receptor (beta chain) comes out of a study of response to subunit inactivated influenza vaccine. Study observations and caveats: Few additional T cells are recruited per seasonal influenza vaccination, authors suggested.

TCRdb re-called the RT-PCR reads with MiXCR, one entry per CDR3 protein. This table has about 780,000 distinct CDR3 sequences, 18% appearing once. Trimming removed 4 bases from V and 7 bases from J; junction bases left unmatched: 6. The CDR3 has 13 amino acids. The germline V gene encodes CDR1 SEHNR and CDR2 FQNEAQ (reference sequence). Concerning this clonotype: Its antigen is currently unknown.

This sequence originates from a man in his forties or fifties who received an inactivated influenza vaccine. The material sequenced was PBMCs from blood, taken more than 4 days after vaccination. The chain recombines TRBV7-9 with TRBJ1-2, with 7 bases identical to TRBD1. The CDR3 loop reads CASSSRQGGGYTF. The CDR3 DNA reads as TGTGCCAGCAGCTCAAGACAGGGCGGTGGCTACACCTTC.